A selection of T cell receptor beta chains follows, all from one sample in a study of somatic mutations in cytotoxic T cells in rheumatoid arthritis. Clones were sequenced by immunoSEQ multiplex PCR, and TCRdb holds only the in-frame ones, with some missing. The top ten hold about 12% of the sample, which has about 10,000 clones, 80% seen once. The sample consisted of CD8+ T cells sorted from blood. These receptors were taken from an adult with rheumatoid arthritis. CDR3s include the opening cysteine and the closing phenylalanine or tryptophan. Each record gives: V gene, J gene, clone size, D gene, CDR3 protein, CDR3 DNA. The D gene is left open where the match is weak. Not all rows give a size; the values are once, few, many and, for expanded clones, a class.

TRBV21-1	TRBJ2-2	.	.	CASSYYWGEPSGGTNTGELFF	TGTGCCAGCAGTTATTACTGGGGTGAGCCTAGCGGGGGAACGAACACCGGGGAGCTGTTTTTT
TRBV28	TRBJ2-6	medium-sized	.	CASSHGTLSGANVLTF	TGTGCCAGCAGCCACGGGACACTCTCTGGGGCCAACGTCCTGACTTTC
TRBV11-2	TRBJ2-7	.	TRBD2	CASSFLAGGWNEQYF	TGTGCCAGCAGCTTCCTAGCGGGGGGGTGGAACGAGCAGTACTTC
TRBV4-1	TRBJ2-7	.	.	CASSQESRDSYEQYF	TGCGCCAGCAGCCAAGAATCGCGGGATTCCTACGAGCAGTACTTC
TRBV27	TRBJ2-3	few	.	CASSLIWGWDTDTQYF	TGTGCCAGCAGTTTAATCTGGGGCTGGGACACAGATACGCAGTATTTT
TRBV4-1	TRBJ1-2	.	TRBD1	CASSQVGEPGTGGNYGYTF	TGCGCCAGCAGCCAAGTAGGGGAACCCGGGACAGGGGGCAACTATGGCTACACCTTC
TRBV27	TRBJ1-5	.	.	CASSFVGVNQPQHF	TGTGCCAGCAGTTTCGTGGGCGTCAATCAGCCCCAGCATTTT
TRBV2	TRBJ2-3	.	.	CASSDTVPTDTQYF	TGTGCCAGCAGTGACACCGTCCCGACAGATACGCAGTATTTT
TRBV11-2	TRBJ2-1	few	TRBD2	CASSTSSGGSYNEQFF	TGTGCCAGCAGTACCTCTAGCGGGGGCTCCTACAATGAGCAGTTCTTC
TRBV30	TRBJ2-7	.	TRBD2	CAWTPGLAGWEQYF	TGTGCCTGGACCCCGGGACTAGCGGGGTGGGAGCAGTACTTC
TRBV7-9	TRBJ2-5	.	TRBD2	CASSFGTSGRYF	TGTGCCAGCAGCTTCGGGACTAGCGGCCGGTACTTC
TRBV5-1	TRBJ2-1	.	.	CASSLGWGAHIDEQFF	TGCGCCAGCAGCTTGGGATGGGGGGCACACATCGATGAGCAGTTCTTC